This TCR beta chain was documented in a study of T cell responses to AZD1222 COVID-19 vaccine. Whole-study results and caveats: Donors skewed white British and female; clonal diversity was possibly underestimated.

Generated by immunoSEQ multiplex PCR, the TCRdb table keeps only in-frame clones and is missing some. The sample shows about 50,000 clones, roughly three quarters of them seen only once. Germline assignment: CDR1 SGHVS and CDR2 FQNEAQ. With V trimmed by 5 bases and J by 0 bases, 8 bases remained unmatched. The CDR3 totals 16 residues. In the case of this clone: Its matching antigen is unknown.

This TCR was recovered from an adult who received the AZD1222 COVID-19 vaccine. The chain couples TRBV7-8 to TRBJ2-7, with 9 bases that match TRBD1. The sample here was peripheral blood, taken 28 days after the second AZD1222 dose. The DNA for the CDR3 is TGTGCCAGCAGCCATCCGGGACAGGGAAACTCCTACGAGCAGTACGTC. Protein product: CASSHPGQGNSYEQYV.